The clone carrying this T cell receptor beta chain has a count of ten or more. The CDR3 runs 13 residues. Germline CDR1 MDHEN, CDR2 SYDVKM. V was cut by 5 bases and J by 0 bases, with 5 bases left in between. TCRdb reprocessed the PCR reads via MiXCR and lists one record per CDR3 protein. Altogether some 580,000 distinct CDR3 sequences are present, roughly 25% being singletons, with the ten largest covering approximately 0.75%. The sample belongs to a study of molecular identifiers for immune sequencing clone quantification. The specimen was naive CD8+ T cells from blood, with Jurkat cell RNA spiked in. The subset is: FACS-sorted CD8+CD4-CCR7+CD45RA+ naive T cells. This chain uses TRBV28 with TRBJ1-3; D remains unclear. The TCR comes from a human donor in good health. Some libraries in this study had Jurkat cell RNA spiked in. CDR3 bases: TGTGCCAGCAGTGCGGTCTCTGGAAACACCATATATTTT. Protein sequence: CASSAVSGNTIYF.